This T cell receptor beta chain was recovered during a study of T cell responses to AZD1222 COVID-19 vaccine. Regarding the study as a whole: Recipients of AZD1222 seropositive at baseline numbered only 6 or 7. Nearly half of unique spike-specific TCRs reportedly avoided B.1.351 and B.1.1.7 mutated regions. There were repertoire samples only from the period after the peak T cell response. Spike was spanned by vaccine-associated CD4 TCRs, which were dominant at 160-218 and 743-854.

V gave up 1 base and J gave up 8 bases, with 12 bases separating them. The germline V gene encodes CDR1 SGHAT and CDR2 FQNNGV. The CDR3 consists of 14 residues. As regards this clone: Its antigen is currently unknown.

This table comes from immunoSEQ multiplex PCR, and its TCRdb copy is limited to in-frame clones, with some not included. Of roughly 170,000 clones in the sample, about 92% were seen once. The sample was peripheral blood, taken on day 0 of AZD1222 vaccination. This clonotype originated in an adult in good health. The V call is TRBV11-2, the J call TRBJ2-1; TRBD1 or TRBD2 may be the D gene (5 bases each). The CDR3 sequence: CASSLGAREYEQFF. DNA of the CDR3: TGTGCCAGCAGCTTAGGGGCCAGGGAGTATGAGCAGTTCTTC.